The next 24 T cell receptor beta chains were all read from a single sample in a study of a mutant IDH1 vaccine in newly diagnosed glioma. Clones were read by immunoSEQ multiplex PCR, and TCRdb kept only the in-frame ones, dropping some. Altogether 60,000 or so clones are present, approximately 90% being singletons, with the ten largest covering 1.5% to 2.5%. Documented time point: week 11, during vaccination. Topical imiquimod was applied with each vaccine dose, which held 300 ug of mutant IDH1 20-mer peptide. For these receptors, no antigen is known. The input for sequencing was PBMCs, taken from a glioma patient whose treatment included an IDH1 peptide vaccine. The receptors originated from a man aged 40-49 years with glioma.

The chain uses TRBV5-8 and TRBJ1-4; D remains unclear. Trimming removed 0 bases at V and 8 bases at J, with 14 bases between. In germline, CDR1 is SGHTS, CDR2 YDEGEE. The CDR3 runs to 15 residues. In DNA, the CDR3 is TGTGCCAGCAGCTTGGATCGGTCGACGGGGGAAAAACTGTTTTTT. Translating it yields CASSLDRSTGEKLFF.

This clone was seen a few times. The J gene is TRBJ1-1, the V gene TRBV18; possibly TRBD1 for D (5 bases). Trimming shortened V by 6 bases and J by 6 bases, and 14 bases separated the two germline ends. Looked up from germline, CDR1 is KGHSH and CDR2 is LQKENI. This CDR3 is built from 13 residues. This CDR3 reads CASSAGNEAEAFF. In nucleotides, the CDR3 is TGTGCCAGCTCGGCAGGGAATGAGGCTGAAGCTTTCTTT.

For this clone: The sample carries other DNA sequences with the same CDR3. The chain couples TRBV20-1 to TRBJ1-2; D remains unclear. The CDR3 sequence is 11 residues long. Germline CDR1 is DFQATT and CDR2 is SNEGSKA (reference sequence). Trimming pared 4 bases from V and 8 bases from J, leaving 11 bases between. The CDR3 protein is CSATLLGGYTF. DNA of the CDR3: TGCAGTGCTACTTTATTGGGCGGCTACACCTTC.

The chain employs TRBV7-2 and TRBJ2-5; D is possibly TRBD2 (5 bases). V gave up 4 bases and J gave up 0 bases, with 12 bases separating them. The length of the CDR3 is 15 residues. CDR1 and CDR2 (germline): SGHTA, FQGNSA. The CDR3 DNA reads TGTGCCAGCAGCTCCCCCCCCGGGGACCAAGAGACCCAGTACTTC. Encoded protein: CASSSPPGDQETQYF.

The chain has TRBV7-2 and TRBJ2-7; a weak D match, TRBD2 (6 bases). Germline V CDR1 and CDR2: SGHTA, FQGNSA. The CDR3 runs to 16 residues. V lost 0 bases and J 0 bases, leaving 12 bases between the germline ends. DNA of the CDR3: TGTGCCAGCAGCTTAGCTTACGGGGGACCCTCCTACGAGCAGTACTTC. Its translation is CASSLAYGGPSYEQYF.

Remarks on this clone: A junction end diverges from the germline sequence, so it may reflect a read error. The V gene is TRBV29-1, the J gene TRBJ1-4, with 11 nucleotides matching TRBD1. Germline lookup yields CDR1 SQVTM and CDR2 ANQGSEA. This CDR3 region has 13 residues. CDR3 sequence: CSAGGTGGEELFF. The CDR3 coding sequence is TGCAGCGCTGGGGGGACAGGGGGTGAAGAACTGTTTTTT.

This chain joins TRBV5-1 and TRBJ2-1; 12 bases are a match to TRBD1. Germline CDR1 and CDR2: SGHRS and YFSETQ. V was pared by 4 bases and J by 8 bases, with 7 bases of the junction left unmatched. The CDR3 consists of 15 residues. The CDR3 nucleotides are TGCGCCAGCAGCCCCCGGGACAGGGGGCAGGATGAGCAGTTCTTC. Protein: CASSPRDRGQDEQFF.

The rearrangement links TRBV2 to TRBJ2-7; tentatively, D is TRBD2 (5 bases). The V gene lost 0 bases and the J gene lost 0 bases, with 9 bases spanning the gap. The CDR3 extends over 15 amino acids. The germline gives CDR1 SNHLY, CDR2 FYNNEI. The CDR3 here is CASSEARLLSYEQYF. The CDR3 DNA is TGTGCCAGCAGTGAAGCGCGACTACTCTCCTACGAGCAGTACTTC.

The chain combines TRBV5-6 with TRBJ2-4, with TRBD1 as a possible D gene (6 bases). The CDR3 has 17 amino acids. Per the germline V gene, CDR1 is SGHDT and CDR2 is YYEEEE. Trimming removed 0 bases from V and 0 bases from J, with 13 bases in between. The CDR3 DNA is TGTGCCAGCAGCTTGGGCAGGGGTCCACTAGCCAAAAACATTCAGTACTTC. Amino acids: CASSLGRGPLAKNIQYF.

The rearrangement joins TRBV7-2 to TRBJ2-7; D is ambiguous. The CDR3 loop spans 14 amino acids. Trimming took off 5 bases at V and 3 bases at J, with 14 bases between the two ends. Germline assignment: CDR1 SGHTA and CDR2 FQGNSA. CDR3 sequence: CASSPGQLRYEQYF. The CDR3 DNA sequence: TGTGCCAGCAGCCCCGGCCAACTTCGCTACGAGCAGTACTTC.

J is TRBJ1-2 and V is TRBV7-2; D might be TRBD1 (5 bases). Trimming pared 1 base from V and 4 bases from J, leaving 13 bases between. The CDR3 contains 15 residues. Germline loops: CDR1 SGHTA, CDR2 FQGNSA. CDR3 amino acids: CASSLGWDGLYGYTF. In DNA, the CDR3 is TGTGCCAGCAGCTTAGGCTGGGACGGGCTCTATGGCTACACCTTC. Using reference TRBV7-2 and TRBJ1-2 for the parts outside the CDR3, the full variable domain is GAGVSQSPSNKVTEKGKDVELRCDPISGHTALYWYRQSLGQGLEFLIYFQGNSAPDKSGLPSDRFSAERTGGSVSTLTIQRTQQEDSAVYLCASSLGWDGLYGYTFGSGTRLTVV.

This clone was seen a few times. J is TRBJ2-2 and V is TRBV30; 7 bases are shared with TRBD1. Trimming removed 5 bases from V and 3 bases from J; junction bases left unmatched: 12. Germline CDR1 is GTSNPN and CDR2 is SVGIG (reference sequence). The CDR3 totals 16 residues. The CDR3 is CAWDSGTAGDTGELFF. The DNA of the CDR3 is TGTGCCTGGGACTCCGGGACAGCCGGGGACACCGGGGAGCTGTTTTTT.

The gene calls are TRBV5-1 and TRBJ2-5; 9 bases agree with TRBD1. Germline CDR1 is SGHRS and CDR2 is YFSETQ. This CDR3 is built from 16 residues. V was clipped by 4 bases and J by 3 bases; unmatched bases: 10. The CDR3 loop reads CASSMTGTGTKETQYF. The CDR3 nucleotides read TGCGCCAGCAGCATGACCGGGACAGGGACGAAAGAGACCCAGTACTTC.

V usage is TRBV19 and J usage is TRBJ1-1; possibly TRBD1 for D (6 bases). Germline V gene data show CDR1 as LNHDA and CDR2 as SQIVND (reference sequence). V lost 4 bases and J 2 bases, leaving 8 bases between the germline ends. This CDR3 is 13 amino acids long. CDR3 DNA sequence: TGTGCCAGTAGTACAGGGGATAACACTGAAGCTTTCTTT. Translation gives CASSTGDNTEAFF.

J is TRBJ1-1 and V is TRBV11-2; 11 bases line up with TRBD1. The CDR3 runs 13 residues. Germline V lookup: CDR1 SGHAT, CDR2 FQNNGV. V shed 5 bases and J 6 bases; nucleotides not matched to a gene: 2. The CDR3 DNA reads TGTGCCAGCAGCGGACAGGGGGCGTCTGAAGCTTTCTTT. Residues: CASSGQGASEAFF. Full variable domain (rest looked up from reference TRBV11-2 and TRBJ1-1): EAGVAQSPRYKIIEKRQSVAFWCNPISGHATLYWYQQILGQGPKLLIQFQNNGVVDDSQLPKDRFSAERLKGVDSTLKIQPAKLEDSAVYLCASSGQGASEAFFGQGTRLTVV.

This sequence joins TRBV10-1 and TRBJ1-2, with D maybe TRBD1 (6 bases). V lost 6 bases and J 4 bases, leaving 18 bases between the germline ends. Germline CDR1 is WNHNN and CDR2 is SYGVQD (reference sequence). The CDR3 has 15 residues. The CDR3 loop is CASSSGDTAIYGYTF. The CDR3 coding sequence is TGCGCCAGCAGCTCCGGGGACACGGCGATCTATGGCTACACCTTC.

Note on this clone: Germline is not matched at one junction end, which may reflect a read error. The genes are TRBV5-6 and TRBJ1-4; D unclear. Germline loops: CDR1 SGHDT, CDR2 YYEEEE. The CDR3 length is 13 residues. CDR3 sequence reads: CASSFPVGSLIVF. In nucleotides, the CDR3 is TGTGCCAGCAGCTTCCCTGTTGGGTCTTTAATCGTTTTT.

This chain joins TRBV7-8 and TRBJ2-1, with 8 bases identical to TRBD1. Germline V gene sequence: CDR1 SGHVS, CDR2 FQNEAQ. The J segment lost 0 bases and the V segment lost 5 bases, leaving 12 bases of the junction unmatched. The CDR3 totals 18 residues. In nucleotides, the CDR3 is TGTGCCAGCAGCCCTACGGACAGGGCCCAGAGCTCCTACAATGAGCAGTTCTTC. This codes for CASSPTDRAQSSYNEQFF.

This clone showed up just once. CDR3 nucleotide sequence: TGTGCCAGCCAACTTGACAGGGGGCAGGGGAGCACTGAAGCTTTCTTT. Amino acids: CASQLDRGQGSTEAFF. The genes are TRBV2 and TRBJ1-1; 10 bases match TRBD1. Germline values: CDR1 SNHLY, CDR2 FYNNEI. The CDR3 runs 16 residues. The junction had 13 bases not matched to a gene; V was cut back by 8 bases and J by 4 bases.

CDR3 in DNA: TGTGCCAGCAGTGAGGCCGGGATCGTGTACTTC. Translated, it gives CASSEAGIVYF. V is TRBV6-5 and J is TRBJ2-7; D might be TRBD2 (5 bases). The CDR3 covers 11 residues. Germline-derived CDR1 and CDR2 are MNHEY and SVGAGI. The germline V and J ends were trimmed by 5 bases and 12 bases, with 14 bases remaining between them.

The gene calls are TRBV30 and TRBJ1-4; D not resolved. The CDR3 is 13 residues long. Germline CDR1 is GTSNPN and CDR2 is SVGIG (reference sequence). V lost 0 bases, J lost 5 bases, and 7 bases lay in between. The CDR3 protein is CAWSVVENEKLFF. The CDR3 DNA is TGTGCCTGGAGTGTAGTTGAGAATGAAAAACTGTTTTTT.

The J gene is TRBJ2-5, the V gene TRBV14, with a possible D match to TRBD2 (5 bases). This CDR3 contains 12 residues. CDR1 SGHDN and CDR2 FVKESK come from the germline V gene. V lost 2 bases to trimming and J lost 7 bases, with 8 bases between them. CDR3 nucleotide sequence: TGTGCCAGCAGCCAATGGGCGGGGACCCAGTACTTC. Amino acids: CASSQWAGTQYF.

This clone was detected once. This chain links TRBV9 with TRBJ1-4, with D maybe TRBD1 (6 bases). Trimming left V 7 bases short and J 8 bases short, with 21 bases between. This CDR3 is 15 amino acids long. Germline CDR1 SGDLS, CDR2 YYNGEE. The CDR3 sequence: CASGRRDSRGEKLFF. Here the CDR3 DNA reads TGTGCCAGCGGCCGGCGGGATAGCAGGGGAGAAAAACTGTTTTTT.

On this clone itself: At one of its ends the junction is not consistent with the germline gene, which may arise from a read error. The rearrangement links TRBV7-7 to TRBJ2-3; 7 nucleotides agree with TRBD1. Per germline, CDR1 SSHAT and CDR2 FNYEAQ (reference sequence). The CDR3 spans 14 residues. The CDR3, as DNA: TGTGCTAGCAGCTTAACAGGGGAAACAGATACGCAGTATTTT. It is translated as CASSLTGETDTQYF.